The 15 T cell receptor beta chains listed next were all sequenced from one sample in a study of CD8+ T cells in alopecia areata. RNA extraction was followed by reverse transcription into cDNA, which acted as the sequencing template. Generated by immunoSEQ multiplex PCR, the TCRdb table keeps only in-frame clones and is missing some. The sample lists roughly 59,000 clones; 45% to 50% were seen once. Sequenced material: CD8+ T cells sorted from blood, taken at week 0. The receptors shown here come from a human donor with alopecia areata.

The rearrangement joins TRBV9 to TRBJ2-7; perhaps TRBD1 as D (5 bases). The DNA end is more similar to TRBJ2-5, so the J call may be wrong. Germline V gene data show CDR1 as SGDLS and CDR2 as YYNGEE. The CDR3 consists of 13 residues. Here the CDR3 DNA reads TGTGCCAGCAGCGTATGGCAGGGAGAGACCCAGTACTTC. The encoded protein is CASSVWQGETQYF.

This rearrangement joins TRBV13 to TRBJ2-5; 11 nucleotides match TRBD2. Germline lookup yields CDR1 PRHDT and CDR2 FYEKMQ (reference sequence). CDR3 size: 14 residues. The ends lost 4 bases at V and 4 bases at J; junction bases unmatched: 2. This chain's CDR3 is CASSSGLAGETQYF. The CDR3 DNA reads TGTGCCAGCAGCTCTGGACTAGCGGGAGAGACCCAGTACTTC.

This clone was counted between two and nine times. The chain uses TRBV7-9 and TRBJ2-1; D remains ambiguous. V lost 5 bases, J lost 4 bases, and 9 bases lay in between. Germline V gives CDR1 SEHNR, CDR2 FQNEAQ (reference sequence). This CDR3 spans 13 amino acids. The CDR3 loop reads CASSAARYNEQFF. CDR3 sequence (DNA): TGTGCCAGCAGCGCAGCCAGGTACAATGAGCAGTTCTTC.

In this sample, this clone turned up once. The chain carries TRBV2 and TRBJ2-7, with D tentatively TRBD1 (6 bases). Trimming took off 6 bases at V and 5 bases at J, with 11 bases between the two ends. The CDR3 consists of 12 residues. Germline CDR1 is SNHLY and CDR2 is FYNNEI. The CDR3 here is CASRRGFDEQYF. The CDR3 DNA reads TGTGCCAGCAGAAGGGGGTTCGACGAGCAGTACTTC.

The chain is built from TRBV13 and TRBJ2-2; tentative D call: TRBD1 (5 bases). The CDR3 has 14 amino acids. Germline assignment: CDR1 PRHDT and CDR2 FYEKMQ (reference sequence). Deletions cut 7 bases from V and 2 bases from J, with 11 bases between. In DNA, the CDR3 is TGTGCCAGCACCCAGGGTTATAACACCGGGGAGCTGTTTTTT. It is translated as CASTQGYNTGELFF.

This clone was recorded many times. The chain couples TRBV4-1 to TRBJ2-1, with TRBD2 matching over 16 bases. The CDR3 is made up of 16 amino acids. V lost 4 bases, J lost 9 bases, and 6 bases stayed unmatched. Germline V gene lookup returns CDR1 MGHRA and CDR2 YSYEKL. The CDR3 bases are TGCGCCAGCAGCCCGGGACTAGCGGGAGGGCCGGGTGAGCAGTTCTTC. Amino acid sequence: CASSPGLAGGPGEQFF.

The chain links TRBV7-3 to TRBJ2-1; tentatively, D is TRBD1 (5 bases). Germline CDR1 reads SGHTA; CDR2 reads FQGTGA. The V end lost 2 bases, the J end lost 8 bases, and 19 bases lay between the germline ends. The CDR3 has 16 amino acids. CDR3 sequence reads: CASSLYRTMSTDEQFF. CDR3 nucleotide sequence: TGTGCCAGCAGCTTATACAGGACAATGTCTACGGATGAGCAGTTCTTC. Full variable domain (remainder filled in from reference TRBV7-3 and TRBJ2-1): GAGVSQTPSNKVTEKGKYVELRCDPISGHTALYWYRQSLGQGPEFLIYFQGTGAADDSGLPNDRFFAVRPEGSVSTLKIQRTERGDSAVYLCASSLYRTMSTDEQFFGPGTRLTVL.

The rearrangement joins TRBV29-1 to TRBJ2-7, with D unresolved. Trimming stripped 5 bases from V and 0 bases from J, with 11 bases between. Germline loops: CDR1 SQVTM, CDR2 ANQGSEA. This CDR3 has 13 residues. CDR3 protein: CSVFLADSYEQYF. Written as DNA, the CDR3 is TGCAGCGTTTTCCTTGCAGACTCCTACGAGCAGTACTTC.

The chain recombines TRBV7-9 with TRBJ2-7; D is perhaps TRBD1 (5 bases). Germline V gene data show CDR1 as SEHNR and CDR2 as FQNEAQ (reference sequence). V was shortened by 5 bases and J by 4 bases, with 18 bases between the two germline ends. The CDR3 loop spans 15 amino acids. The CDR3 sequence: CASSQLGQGGYEQYF. CDR3 nucleotides: TGTGCCAGCAGCCAGCTGGGGCAGGGTGGTTACGAGCAGTACTTC.

This chain uses TRBV29-1 with TRBJ2-1, with TRBD2 matching 10 bases. Losses at the gene ends were 4 bases for V and 6 bases for J; bases not matched to a gene: 12. CDR1 is SQVTM, CDR2 ANQGSEA, per germline. The CDR3 runs 16 residues. CDR3 DNA: TGCAGCGTTGTTGGGCTAGCGGGAGTTGCCGGCAATGAGCAGTTCTTC. Translated, it gives CSVVGLAGVAGNEQFF.

This chain links TRBV27 with TRBJ2-1; 12 bases line up with TRBD1. The CDR3 is 14 residues long. CDR1 is MNHEY, CDR2 SMNVEV, per germline (reference sequence). J gave up 9 bases and V 4 bases, and 4 bases lay outside the gene matches. CDR3 nucleotide sequence: TGTGCCAGCAGTTGGGGACAGGGGGCCCCTGAGCAGTTCTTC. This sequence encodes CASSWGQGAPEQFF.

V usage is TRBV29-1 and J usage is TRBJ2-3, with TRBD2 identical over 13 bases. The CDR3 sequence is 17 residues long. Germline CDR1 and CDR2: SQVTM and ANQGSEA. Trimming cost V 7 bases and J 5 bases; bases outside gene matches: 15. This chain's CDR3 is CSEAVTSGRAWGDTQYF. CDR3 DNA: TGCAGCGAGGCCGTAACTAGCGGGAGGGCCTGGGGAGATACGCAGTATTTT.

The rearrangement uses TRBV29-1 and TRBJ2-7; 10 bases map to TRBD1. The CDR3 covers 15 residues. Germline values: CDR1 SQVTM, CDR2 ANQGSEA. V dropped 6 bases and J dropped 4; count of bases not matched to a gene: 12. CDR3 bases: TGCAGCGTCGGGACAGGGGAATACCCCCGGTACGAGCAGTACTTC. This gives the protein CSVGTGEYPRYEQYF.

This clone was observed many times. In nucleotides, the CDR3 is TGTGCCAGCACCCACCGAACGGACTCCTACGAGCAGTACTTC. The encoded protein is CASTHRTDSYEQYF. The chain uses TRBV28 and TRBJ2-7; D gene unclear. CDR1 is MDHEN and CDR2 is SYDVKM in the germline V gene. This CDR3 contains 14 residues. V lost 7 bases and J 0 bases, leaving 13 bases between the germline ends. The full variable domain, in which reference TRBV28 and TRBJ2-7 provide the parts outside the CDR3, is DVKVTQSSRYLVKRTGEKVFLECVQDMDHENMFWYRQDPGLGLRLIYFSYDVKMKEKGDIPEGYSVSREKKERFSLILESASTNQTSMYLCASTHRTDSYEQYFGPGTRLTVT.

The chain recombines TRBV19 with TRBJ2-7, with D possibly being TRBD2 (6 bases). V lost 1 base to trimming and J lost 6 bases, with 13 bases between them. This CDR3 is built from 14 residues. Germline V gene lookup returns CDR1 LNHDA and CDR2 SQIVND (reference sequence). The CDR3 region has the DNA TGTGCCAGTAGTATAGCGGGAGCATTGACCGAGCAGTACTTC. Its protein is CASSIAGALTEQYF.